The 24 T cell receptor beta chains presented below share a single source sample, sequenced in a study of blood T cell repertoires in COVID-19. TCRdb keeps only in-frame clones here, not all; method: immunoSEQ multiplex PCR. The data contain over 150,000 clones, roughly 88% of them singletons. Sequenced material: peripheral blood. These receptors came from a man between 50 and 59 years old with COVID-19, enrolled during active disease.

CDR3 in DNA: TGCGCCAGCAGTGAGCCGGGACATAGCTACGAGCAGTACTTC. This gives the protein CASSEPGHSYEQYF. The V and J genes are TRBV10-2 and TRBJ2-7; TRBD1 might be the D (6 bases). Trimming cost V 2 bases and J 3 bases, with 11 bases left between them. CDR3 size: 14 residues. CDR1 is WSHSY, CDR2 SAAADI, per germline.

CDR3 bases: TGTGCCAGCAGCCAAGATACGATCGGGGGGGCCCACGAGCAGTACTTC. Residues: CASSQDTIGGAHEQYF. The genes are TRBV3-1 (or the pseudogene TRBV3-2) and TRBJ2-7, with 8 bases matching TRBD2. The CDR3 extends over 16 amino acids. V lost 0 bases to trimming and J lost 5 bases; unmatched junction nucleotides: 9. Germline V lookup: CDR1 LGHDT, CDR2 YNNKEL (reference sequence).

The chain combines TRBV7-9 with TRBJ1-4; 10 bases line up with TRBD1. CDR3 length equals 14 residues. In germline, CDR1 is SEHNR, CDR2 FQNEAQ (reference sequence). The V gene end was trimmed by 5 bases and the J gene end by 8 bases; junction bases not matched to a gene: 5. CDR3 in amino acids: CASSKGQGREKLFF. The CDR3 nucleotides are TGTGCCAGCAGCAAGGGACAGGGGAGGGAAAAACTGTTTTTT.

This clone showed up just once. The chain links TRBV5-4 to TRBJ2-3, with 7 bases matching TRBD1. The CDR3 runs to 14 residues. CDR1 and CDR2 (germline): SGHNT, YYREEE (reference sequence). The V gene end was trimmed by 3 bases and the J gene end by 0 bases; junction bases not matched to a gene: 1. The CDR3 spells CASSWDSSTDTQYF. The CDR3 DNA sequence: TGTGCCAGCAGCTGGGACAGTAGCACAGATACGCAGTATTTT.

This sequence joins TRBV27 and TRBJ1-5; weak D call: TRBD1 (5 bases). Per the germline V gene, CDR1 is MNHEY and CDR2 is SMNVEV (reference sequence). This CDR3 region has 15 residues. Trimming removed 2 bases at V and 3 bases at J, with 11 bases between. The CDR3 sequence is CASSLKAGPNQPQHF. The CDR3 DNA reads TGTGCCAGCAGTTTAAAGGCAGGGCCCAATCAGCCCCAGCATTTT.

This clone was seen a single time. The V gene is TRBV3-1 (or the pseudogene TRBV3-2), the J gene TRBJ2-7; 15 bases align to TRBD2. This CDR3 is 16 amino acids long. V trimming: 1 base; J trimming: 4 bases; junction bases outside the gene matches: 2. Germline V gene data show CDR1 as LGHDT and CDR2 as YNNKEL (reference sequence). The CDR3 DNA sequence: TGTGCCAGCAGCCAAGGGACTAGCGGGAGGGGGTACGAGCAGTACTTC. Translated, it gives CASSQGTSGRGYEQYF.

V is TRBV5-1 and J is TRBJ2-1; a possible D gene is TRBD2 (6 bases). Germline assignment: CDR1 SGHRS and CDR2 YFSETQ. Between the trimmed V and J ends, which lost 4 bases and 2 bases, there was a span of 19 bases. CDR3 length: 17 amino acids. The CDR3: CASSPRNGGSPYNEQFF. DNA of the CDR3: TGCGCCAGCAGCCCCAGGAATGGGGGGAGCCCCTACAATGAGCAGTTCTTC. The full variable domain, completed using reference TRBV5-1 and TRBJ2-1, is KAGVTQTPRYLIKTRGQQVTLSCSPISGHRSVSWYQQTPGQGLQFLFEYFSETQRNKGNFPGRFSGRQFSNSRSEMNVSTLELGDSALYLCASSPRNGGSPYNEQFFGPGTRLTVL.

The genes are TRBV5-1 and TRBJ2-7; 11 bases align to TRBD1. This CDR3 spans 14 amino acids. Looked up from germline, CDR1 is SGHRS and CDR2 is YFSETQ. The J segment lost 5 bases and the V segment lost 4 bases, leaving 5 bases of the junction unmatched. CDR3 loop: CASSPGQGVNEQYF. The CDR3 nucleotides are TGCGCCAGCAGCCCGGGACAGGGGGTAAACGAGCAGTACTTC.

V and J are TRBV6-1 and TRBJ1-4; D is unclear. CDR1 is MNHNS and CDR2 is SASEGT in the germline V gene. V lost 2 bases and J 4 bases, leaving 8 bases between the germline ends. The length of the CDR3 is 14 residues. CDR3 sequence: CASSERHRNEKLFF. The CDR3 DNA sequence: TGTGCCAGCAGTGAACGACATCGTAATGAAAAACTGTTTTTT.

This chain links TRBV4-2 with TRBJ1-3; no reliable D call. The CDR3 has 13 amino acids. V was cut by 0 bases and J by 11 bases, with 11 bases left in between. The germline V gene encodes CDR1 LGHNA and CDR2 YNFKEQ. Written as DNA, the CDR3 is TGTGCCAGCAGCCAAGAGTCCGTGACTCCCATATATTTT. Encoded protein: CASSQESVTPIYF.

J is TRBJ1-5 and V is TRBV3-1 (or the pseudogene TRBV3-2), with 7 bases identical to TRBD1. V lost 0 bases and J lost 0; bases outside the gene matches: 2. The germline CDR1 and CDR2 sequences are LGHDT and YNNKEL (reference sequence). The CDR3 sequence is 16 residues long. CDR3 sequence reads: CASSQDYRGSNQPQHF. CDR3 DNA: TGTGCCAGCAGCCAAGATTACAGGGGTAGCAATCAGCCCCAGCATTTT.

The V and J genes are TRBV11-2 and TRBJ2-1; 9 positions agree with TRBD2. Germline V gene lookup returns CDR1 SGHAT and CDR2 FQNNGV. The J segment lost 5 bases and the V segment lost 2 bases, leaving 7 bases of the junction unmatched. CDR3 size: 16 residues. The DNA for the CDR3 is TGTGCCAGCAGCTTACGTCGCGCGGGGGGGAACAATGAGCAGTTCTTC. This sequence encodes CASSLRRAGGNNEQFF.

The rearrangement uses TRBV5-1 and TRBJ2-7; a possible D gene is TRBD2 (6 bases). The CDR3 extends over 14 amino acids. CDR1 SGHRS and CDR2 YFSETQ come from the germline V gene. V dropped 5 bases and J dropped 7 bases, with 19 bases sitting between them. The CDR3 is CASRYGRAAGEQYF. CDR3 sequence (DNA): TGCGCCAGCAGGTACGGCAGGGCTGCGGGAGAGCAGTACTTC. The entire variable domain, with the rest obtained from reference TRBV5-1 and TRBJ2-7, is as follows: KAGVTQTPRYLIKTRGQQVTLSCSPISGHRSVSWYQQTPGQGLQFLFEYFSETQRNKGNFPGRFSGRQFSNSRSEMNVSTLELGDSALYLCASRYGRAAGEQYFGPGTRLTVT.

The chain employs TRBV28 and TRBJ1-1; no clear D gene. The CDR3 length is 13 residues. Trimming removed 2 bases at V and 4 bases at J, with 8 bases between. The V gene's germline CDR1 is MDHEN and CDR2 SYDVKM. DNA for the CDR3: TGTGCCAGCAGTTTAGATAAACTCACTGAAGCTTTCTTT. Its protein is CASSLDKLTEAFF.

This clone was seen a single time. The V call is TRBV6-2 or TRBV6-3, the J call TRBJ1-6; possible D gene TRBD1, 6 bases. V lost 0 bases, J lost 10 bases, and 19 bases lay in between. CDR1 is MNHEY, CDR2 SVGEGT, per germline. The CDR3 contains 17 residues. The CDR3 loop reads CASSYSPGQRLRSPLHF. The CDR3 nucleotides are TGTGCCAGCAGTTACTCGCCGGGACAACGGCTTCGATCACCCCTCCACTTT.

The V call is TRBV9, the J call TRBJ2-1, with D unclear. Trimming pared 0 bases from V and 5 bases from J, leaving 15 bases between. CDR1 SGDLS and CDR2 YYNGEE come from the germline V gene. The CDR3 totals 16 residues. The CDR3 DNA reads TGTGCCAGCAGCGTAGCAGTGGGTTACAGTGACAATGAGCAGTTCTTC. Protein product: CASSVAVGYSDNEQFF.

V gene TRBV6-2 or TRBV6-3 combines with J gene TRBJ1-2; D gene unclear. CDR3 length: 16 amino acids. The V gene lost 0 bases and the J gene lost 5 bases, with 16 bases spanning the gap. CDR1 is MNHEY and CDR2 is SVGEGT in the germline V gene. CDR3 DNA sequence: TGTGCCAGCAGTTACTCCGAGGCTGAGGGTCAGTATGGCTACACCTTC. Residues: CASSYSEAEGQYGYTF.

This chain joins TRBV7-3 and TRBJ1-2; the D gene is possibly TRBD1 (5 bases). The CDR3 is 14 amino acids. The germline V gene has CDR1 SGHTA and CDR2 FQGTGA. V was pared by 2 bases and J by 2 bases, with 9 bases between. In nucleotides, the CDR3 is TGTGCCAGCAGCTTAGCGGCAGGGAACTATGGCTACACCTTC. Its protein product is CASSLAAGNYGYTF.

V usage is TRBV15 and J usage is TRBJ2-5; TRBD1 matches at 9 bases. Trimming removed 0 bases from V and 5 bases from J; junction bases left unmatched: 4. The CDR3 loop spans 15 amino acids. Germline V gene lookup returns CDR1 LNHNV and CDR2 YYDKDF (reference sequence). In DNA form, the CDR3 reads TGTGCCACCAGCAGAGATACAGGGGGCGGGGAGACCCAGTACTTC. It encodes CATSRDTGGGETQYF.

The rearrangement links TRBV9 to TRBJ2-3, with D possibly being TRBD2 (5 bases). The CDR3 is made up of 16 amino acids. The V end was cut by 0 bases, the J end by 1 base, with 12 bases between. Germline V lookup: CDR1 SGDLS, CDR2 YYNGEE. This CDR3 is CASSVDWNSGTDTQYF. The CDR3 nucleotides are TGTGCCAGCAGCGTAGATTGGAATAGCGGCACAGATACGCAGTATTTT.

This clone was seen more than once but under ten times. The genes are TRBV9 and TRBJ2-7; D is perhaps TRBD1 (6 bases). CDR1 SGDLS and CDR2 YYNGEE come from the germline V gene. Trimming removed 4 bases at V and 2 bases at J, with 13 bases between. CDR3 length: 14 amino acids. The CDR3 coding sequence is TGTGCCAGCAGCTCGTGGACAGCTCCCTACGAGCAGTACTTC. This sequence encodes CASSSWTAPYEQYF.

The rearrangement uses TRBV6-2 or TRBV6-3 and TRBJ1-5; 8 nucleotides match TRBD1. The CDR3 loop spans 18 amino acids. Trimming took 5 bases from V and 3 from J; bases not matched to a gene: 15. The germline V gene encodes CDR1 MNHEY and CDR2 SVGEGT. Here the CDR3 reads CASSKLSGTGSANQPQHF. Here the CDR3 DNA reads TGTGCCAGCAGTAAACTAAGCGGGACAGGATCGGCCAATCAGCCCCAGCATTTT.

This clone is a singleton in its sample. This sequence joins TRBV5-1 and TRBJ1-1, with TRBD1 as a possible D gene (5 bases). Trimming removed 1 base from V and 7 bases from J, with 14 bases in between. The CDR3 contains 14 residues. The germline V gene encodes CDR1 SGHRS and CDR2 YFSETQ. The CDR3 reads CASSLMRGGGEAFF. CDR3 nucleotides: TGCGCCAGCAGCTTGATGAGGGGCGGGGGTGAAGCTTTCTTT.

V is TRBV18 and J is TRBJ2-1; tentative D call: TRBD1 (6 bases). This CDR3 has 12 residues. The V and J ends lost 6 bases and 11 bases respectively, with 14 bases between them. CDR1 is KGHSH and CDR2 is LQKENI in the germline V gene. The DNA for the CDR3 is TGTGCCAGCTCCCCCCTGGGGGCGCAGCAGTTCTTC. It is translated as CASSPLGAQQFF.